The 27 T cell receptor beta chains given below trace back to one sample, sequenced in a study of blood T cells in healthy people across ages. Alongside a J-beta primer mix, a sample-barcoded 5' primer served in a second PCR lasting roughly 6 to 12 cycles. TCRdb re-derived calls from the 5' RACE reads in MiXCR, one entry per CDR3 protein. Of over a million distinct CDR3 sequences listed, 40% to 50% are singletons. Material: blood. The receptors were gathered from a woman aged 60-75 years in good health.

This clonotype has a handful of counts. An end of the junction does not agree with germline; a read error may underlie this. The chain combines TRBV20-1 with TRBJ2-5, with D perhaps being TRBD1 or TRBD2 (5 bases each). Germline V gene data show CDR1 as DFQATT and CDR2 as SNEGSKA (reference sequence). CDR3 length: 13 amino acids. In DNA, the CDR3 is TGCAGTGCCAGAGGGGCCGCCCAAGAGACCCAGTACTTC. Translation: CSARGAAQETQYF.

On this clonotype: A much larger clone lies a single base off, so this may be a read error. The CDR3 DNA reads TGTGCCAGCAGCCTTGGGCCTCTGGGGGAGGCCCAGTACTTC. Its translation: CASSLGPLGEAQYF. The V and J genes are TRBV12-3 or TRBV12-4 and TRBJ2-5, with D possibly matching TRBD2 (6 bases). The ends were cut back, 6 bases at V and 9 bases at J, with 20 bases in the middle. The CDR3 length is 14 residues.

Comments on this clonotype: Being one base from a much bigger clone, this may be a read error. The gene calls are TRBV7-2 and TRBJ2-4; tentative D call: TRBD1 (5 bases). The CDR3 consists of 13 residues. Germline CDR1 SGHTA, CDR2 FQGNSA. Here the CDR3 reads CAGSPVDSSYQYF. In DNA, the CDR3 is TGTGCCGGCAGCCCGGTAGACAGTTCCTATCAGTACTTC.

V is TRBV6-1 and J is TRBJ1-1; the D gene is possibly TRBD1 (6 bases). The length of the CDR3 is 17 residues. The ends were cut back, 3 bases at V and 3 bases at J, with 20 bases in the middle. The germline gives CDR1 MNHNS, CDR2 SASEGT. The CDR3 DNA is TGTGCCAGCAGTGACATAATGGGGGGGGCAGGGGACACTGAAGCTTTCTTT. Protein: CASSDIMGGAGDTEAFF.

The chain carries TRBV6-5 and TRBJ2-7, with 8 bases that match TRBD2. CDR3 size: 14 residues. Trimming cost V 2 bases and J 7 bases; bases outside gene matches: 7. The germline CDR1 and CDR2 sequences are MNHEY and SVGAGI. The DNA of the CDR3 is TGTGCCAGCAGTTACAGAGCGGGAGCGGGTGAGCAGTACTTC. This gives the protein CASSYRAGAGEQYF.

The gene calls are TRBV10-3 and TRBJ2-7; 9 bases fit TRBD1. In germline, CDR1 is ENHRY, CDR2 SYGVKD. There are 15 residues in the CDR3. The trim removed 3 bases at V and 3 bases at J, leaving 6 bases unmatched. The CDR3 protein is CAISEGTGPSYEQYF. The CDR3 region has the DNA TGTGCCATCAGTGAAGGGACAGGGCCGAGCTACGAGCAGTACTTC.

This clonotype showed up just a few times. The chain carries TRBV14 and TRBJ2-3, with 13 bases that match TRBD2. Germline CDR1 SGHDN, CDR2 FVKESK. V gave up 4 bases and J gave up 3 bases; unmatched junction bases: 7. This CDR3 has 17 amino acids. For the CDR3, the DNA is TGTGCCAGCAGCCCGCAACGGACTAGCGGGAGAACAGATACGCAGTATTTT. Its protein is CASSPQRTSGRTDTQYF.

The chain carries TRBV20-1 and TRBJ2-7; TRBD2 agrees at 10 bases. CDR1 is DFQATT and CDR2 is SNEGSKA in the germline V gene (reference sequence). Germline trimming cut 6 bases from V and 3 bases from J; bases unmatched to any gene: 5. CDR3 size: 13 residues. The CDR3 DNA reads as TGCAGTGCCCGGACTAGCGGTATCTACGAGCAGTACTTC. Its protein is CSARTSGIYEQYF.

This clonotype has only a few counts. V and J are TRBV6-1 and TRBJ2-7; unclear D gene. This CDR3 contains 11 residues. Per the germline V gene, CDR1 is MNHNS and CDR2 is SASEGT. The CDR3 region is CAVGSPYEQYF. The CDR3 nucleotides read TGTGCGGTGGGCTCCCCCTACGAGCAGTACTTC.

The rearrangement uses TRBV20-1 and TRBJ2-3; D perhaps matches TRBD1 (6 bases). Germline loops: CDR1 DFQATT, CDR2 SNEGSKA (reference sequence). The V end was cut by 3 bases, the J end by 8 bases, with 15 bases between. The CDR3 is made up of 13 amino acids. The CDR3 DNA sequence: TGCAGTGCTAGGGGGACAAGCGCTGGTACGCAGTATTTT. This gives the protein CSARGTSAGTQYF.

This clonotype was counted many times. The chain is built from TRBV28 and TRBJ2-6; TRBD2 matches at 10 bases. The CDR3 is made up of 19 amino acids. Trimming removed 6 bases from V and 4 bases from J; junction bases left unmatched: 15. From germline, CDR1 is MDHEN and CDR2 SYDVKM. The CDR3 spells CASRHKREGPTLGANVLTF. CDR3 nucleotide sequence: TGTGCCAGCAGACATAAGCGGGAGGGGCCCACATTGGGGGCCAACGTCCTGACTTTC.

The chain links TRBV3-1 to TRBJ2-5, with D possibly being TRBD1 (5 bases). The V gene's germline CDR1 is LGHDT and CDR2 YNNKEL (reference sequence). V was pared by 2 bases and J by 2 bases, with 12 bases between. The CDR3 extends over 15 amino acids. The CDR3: CASSQRQFAQETQYF. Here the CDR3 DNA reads TGTGCCAGCAGCCAACGACAGTTCGCACAAGAGACCCAGTACTTC.

The CDR3 nucleotides are TGTGCCAGCAGTTTCGGACAGGGGGCAAATGGCTACACCTTC. It encodes CASSFGQGANGYTF. The V call is TRBV6-5, the J call TRBJ1-2, with TRBD1 matching 11 bases. Germline V gene lookup returns CDR1 MNHEY and CDR2 SVGAGI. The CDR3 length is 14 residues. Trimming at V came to 4 bases and at J to 6 bases, leaving 4 bases not matched to a gene.

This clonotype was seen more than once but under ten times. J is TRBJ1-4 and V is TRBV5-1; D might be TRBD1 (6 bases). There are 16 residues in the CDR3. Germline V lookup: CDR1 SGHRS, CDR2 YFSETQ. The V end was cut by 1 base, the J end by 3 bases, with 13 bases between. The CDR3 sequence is CASSLRAQGPNEKLFF. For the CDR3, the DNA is TGCGCCAGCAGCTTGAGGGCACAGGGCCCTAATGAAAAACTGTTTTTT.

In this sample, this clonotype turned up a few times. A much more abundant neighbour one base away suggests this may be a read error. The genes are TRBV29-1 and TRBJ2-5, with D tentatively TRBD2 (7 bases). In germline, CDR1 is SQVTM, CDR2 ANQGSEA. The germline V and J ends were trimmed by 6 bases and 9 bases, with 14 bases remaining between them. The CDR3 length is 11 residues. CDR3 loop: CSVEGGLAQYF. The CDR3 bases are TGCAGCGTCGAGGGGGGGCTTGCCCAGTACTTC.

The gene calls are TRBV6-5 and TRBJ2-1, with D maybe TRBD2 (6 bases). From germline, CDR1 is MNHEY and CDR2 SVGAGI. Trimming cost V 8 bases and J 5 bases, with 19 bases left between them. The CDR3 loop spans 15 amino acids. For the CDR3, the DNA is TGTGCCAGCGGGGGGTTTAGCGGAGGGCACAATGAGCAGTTCTTC. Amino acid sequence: CASGGFSGGHNEQFF.

CDR3 in DNA: TGCGCCAGCAGCCAAGATGGGACGGCCTATGAAAAACTGTTTTTT. It is translated as CASSQDGTAYEKLFF. The chain recombines TRBV4-1 with TRBJ1-4; D may be TRBD1 (5 bases). The V and J ends lost 0 bases and 6 bases respectively, with 11 bases between them. The CDR3 loop spans 15 amino acids. Germline CDR1 reads MGHRA; CDR2 reads YSYEKL.

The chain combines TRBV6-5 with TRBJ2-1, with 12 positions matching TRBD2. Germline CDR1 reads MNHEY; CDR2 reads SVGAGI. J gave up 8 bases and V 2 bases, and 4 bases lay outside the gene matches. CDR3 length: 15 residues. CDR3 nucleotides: TGTGCCAGCAGTTACGCGACTAGCGGGAGCCATGAGCAGTTCTTC. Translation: CASSYATSGSHEQFF.

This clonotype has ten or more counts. CDR3 amino acids: CASSLPGDRFYEQYF. The CDR3 DNA reads TGCGCCAGCAGCCTCCCGGGGGACAGGTTTTACGAGCAGTACTTC. The rearrangement joins TRBV5-1 to TRBJ2-7; TRBD1 agrees at 8 bases. The ends lost 4 bases at V and 4 bases at J; junction bases unmatched: 10. Germline V gives CDR1 SGHRS, CDR2 YFSETQ. The CDR3 spans 15 residues. Full variable domain (rest looked up from reference TRBV5-1 and TRBJ2-7): KAGVTQTPRYLIKTRGQQVTLSCSPISGHRSVSWYQQTPGQGLQFLFEYFSETQRNKGNFPGRFSGRQFSNSRSEMNVSTLELGDSALYLCASSLPGDRFYEQYFGPGTRLTVT.

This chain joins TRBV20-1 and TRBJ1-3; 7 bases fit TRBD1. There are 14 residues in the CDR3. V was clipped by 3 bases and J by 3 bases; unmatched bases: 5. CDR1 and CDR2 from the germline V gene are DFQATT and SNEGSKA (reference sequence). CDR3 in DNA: TGCAGTGCTAGCTCCGACAGGGTTGGAAACACCATATATTTT. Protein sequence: CSASSDRVGNTIYF.

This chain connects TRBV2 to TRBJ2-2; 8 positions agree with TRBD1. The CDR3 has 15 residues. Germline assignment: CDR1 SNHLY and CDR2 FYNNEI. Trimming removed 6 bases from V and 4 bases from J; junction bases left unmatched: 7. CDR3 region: CASSTGGPGTGELFF. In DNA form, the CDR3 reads TGTGCCAGCAGCACAGGGGGGCCGGGCACCGGGGAGCTGTTTTTT.

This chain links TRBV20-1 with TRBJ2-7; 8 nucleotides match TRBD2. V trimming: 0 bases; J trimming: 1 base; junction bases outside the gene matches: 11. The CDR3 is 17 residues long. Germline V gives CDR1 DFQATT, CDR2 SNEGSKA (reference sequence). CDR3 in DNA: TGCAGTGCTAGAGATCCCCACAGCGGGAGCAAATCCTACGAGCAGTACTTC. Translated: CSARDPHSGSKSYEQYF.

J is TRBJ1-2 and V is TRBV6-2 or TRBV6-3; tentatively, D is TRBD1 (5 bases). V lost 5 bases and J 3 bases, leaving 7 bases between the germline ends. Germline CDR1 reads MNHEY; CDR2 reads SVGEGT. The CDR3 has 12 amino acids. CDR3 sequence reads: CASSTTDYGYTF. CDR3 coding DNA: TGTGCCAGCAGTACGACAGACTATGGCTACACCTTC.

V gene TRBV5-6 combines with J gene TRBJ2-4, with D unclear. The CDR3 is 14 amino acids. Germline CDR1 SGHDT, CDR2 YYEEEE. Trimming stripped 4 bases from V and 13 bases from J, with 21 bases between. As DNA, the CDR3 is TGTGCCAGCAGCGCCGAGCCTGGGGTCCATGTCCAGTACTTC. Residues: CASSAEPGVHVQYF.

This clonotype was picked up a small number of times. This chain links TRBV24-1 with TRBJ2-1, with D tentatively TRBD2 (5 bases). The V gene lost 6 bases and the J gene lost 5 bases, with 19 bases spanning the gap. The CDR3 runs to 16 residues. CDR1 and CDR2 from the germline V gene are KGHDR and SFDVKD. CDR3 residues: CATSTSGWPSNNEQFF. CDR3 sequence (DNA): TGTGCCACCAGTACATCGGGGTGGCCCTCGAACAATGAGCAGTTCTTC.

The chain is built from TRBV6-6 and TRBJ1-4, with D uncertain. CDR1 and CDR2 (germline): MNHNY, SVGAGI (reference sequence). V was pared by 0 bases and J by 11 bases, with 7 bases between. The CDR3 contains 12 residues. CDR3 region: CASSYSGPKLFF. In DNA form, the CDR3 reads TGTGCCAGCAGTTACTCCGGGCCCAAACTGTTTTTT.

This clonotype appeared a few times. CDR3 DNA: TGTGCCAGCAGTTTACAGCGTGGCTACACCTTC. Protein product: CASSLQRGYTF. The rearrangement joins TRBV12-3 or TRBV12-4 to TRBJ1-2; D is unclear. The CDR3 has 11 amino acids. V lost 2 bases and J 7 bases, leaving 5 bases between the germline ends.